Sequencing of this T cell receptor (beta chain) was carried out in a study of OX40 agonist ivuxolimab in advanced cancers. In the study overall: Ivuxolimab was a fully human IgG2 agonistic monoclonal antibody targeting the costimulatory receptor OX40 (CD134). Of the roughly 52 patients in dose escalation, 19 had hepatocellular carcinoma, approximately 15 had melanoma, 9 had renal cell carcinoma and 9 had head and neck cancer. Intravenous ivuxolimab was administered to patients every 2 weeks at six dose levels: 0.01, 0.1, 0.3, 1.5, 3 and 10 mg/kg. A male proportion of roughly 80% and a mean age of approximately 55 years, ranging from about 23 to 79, were recorded for the dose-escalation cohort. The point of sequencing TCRbeta in the periphery was to test whether ivuxolimab changed TCR sequence diversity and drove clonal T-cell expansion. Prior anti-PD-1, anti-PD-L1 or anti-CTLA-4 therapy was permitted, and approximately 40% of dose-escalation patients had received checkpoint inhibitors. The paper covers the monotherapy dose-escalation part of the phase I ivuxolimab trial, which included N of about 56 patients. Partial responses occurred in three dose-escalation patients, of whom one had hepatocellular carcinoma and two had cutaneous melanoma. Overall results and qualifications from the work: After ivuxolimab, more expanded clones were found on average in CD8+ T cells than in CD4+ T cells. Which antigens the clonally expanded peripheral T cells were specific for was not determined. Clonal expansion of both CD4+ and CD8+ blood T cells was observed from baseline to week 6 at doses 0.1 to 3.0 mg/kg. Low levels of normalized T-cell clonal expansion were also seen in some patients who did not respond. In partial responders in the 0.1-3.0 mg/kg groups, normalized peripheral clonal expansion was found to be among the lowest, especially among CD8+ T cells.

Genomic DNA was isolated from the sorted cells so that the TCRbeta CDR3 region could be sequenced. The immunoSEQ Assay was used for sequencing of TCRbeta CDR3 regions. Held by TCRdb, this immuneACCESS table contains in-frame sequences only and omits some clones. Under half of the omission traces to an unresolved V gene where checked; the cause of the rest is unknown. Within this sample are tens of thousands of clones, with about 91% of them counted one time only. Of the sample, 18% falls within the top ten clones. A word on this clone: Its antigen target is currently unknown. Per-base qualities were not stored, and no clone one base away is much larger.

The trial excluded patients who had a history of autoimmune disease or were on systemic immunosuppression. Peripheral blood for TCR sequencing was drawn from every dose cohort at baseline, at cycle 4 day 1 and at cycle 7 day 1. The samples were taken from a phase I, first-in-human, multicenter, open-label dose-escalation trial of ivuxolimab. Adults with locally advanced or metastatic melanoma, renal cell, hepatocellular, or head and neck squamous cell carcinoma were enrolled in the trial. Before TCR sequencing, CD4+ and CD8+ T cells were separately sorted from peripheral blood. The germline V gene gives CDR1 as MNHEY and CDR2 as SVGAGI. The CDR3 holds 14 amino acids from the cysteine to the phenylalanine. The CDR3 DNA has 42 bases and is translated from base 1. A distance of 7 bases separates the germline ends of V and J, which lose 0 bases and 4 bases respectively.

The source is an adult with an advanced solid tumor such as melanoma, head and neck, liver or kidney cancer. The chain links TRBV6-5 with TRBJ1-3, with the D gene call left open. The sample consisted of CD4+ or CD8+ T cells sorted from blood, taken in a trial of the OX40 agonist ivuxolimab. In nucleotide form, the sequence is TGTGCCAGCAGTTACTCCAGGACGGGAAACACCATATATTTT. The resulting protein is CASSYSRTGNTIYF.